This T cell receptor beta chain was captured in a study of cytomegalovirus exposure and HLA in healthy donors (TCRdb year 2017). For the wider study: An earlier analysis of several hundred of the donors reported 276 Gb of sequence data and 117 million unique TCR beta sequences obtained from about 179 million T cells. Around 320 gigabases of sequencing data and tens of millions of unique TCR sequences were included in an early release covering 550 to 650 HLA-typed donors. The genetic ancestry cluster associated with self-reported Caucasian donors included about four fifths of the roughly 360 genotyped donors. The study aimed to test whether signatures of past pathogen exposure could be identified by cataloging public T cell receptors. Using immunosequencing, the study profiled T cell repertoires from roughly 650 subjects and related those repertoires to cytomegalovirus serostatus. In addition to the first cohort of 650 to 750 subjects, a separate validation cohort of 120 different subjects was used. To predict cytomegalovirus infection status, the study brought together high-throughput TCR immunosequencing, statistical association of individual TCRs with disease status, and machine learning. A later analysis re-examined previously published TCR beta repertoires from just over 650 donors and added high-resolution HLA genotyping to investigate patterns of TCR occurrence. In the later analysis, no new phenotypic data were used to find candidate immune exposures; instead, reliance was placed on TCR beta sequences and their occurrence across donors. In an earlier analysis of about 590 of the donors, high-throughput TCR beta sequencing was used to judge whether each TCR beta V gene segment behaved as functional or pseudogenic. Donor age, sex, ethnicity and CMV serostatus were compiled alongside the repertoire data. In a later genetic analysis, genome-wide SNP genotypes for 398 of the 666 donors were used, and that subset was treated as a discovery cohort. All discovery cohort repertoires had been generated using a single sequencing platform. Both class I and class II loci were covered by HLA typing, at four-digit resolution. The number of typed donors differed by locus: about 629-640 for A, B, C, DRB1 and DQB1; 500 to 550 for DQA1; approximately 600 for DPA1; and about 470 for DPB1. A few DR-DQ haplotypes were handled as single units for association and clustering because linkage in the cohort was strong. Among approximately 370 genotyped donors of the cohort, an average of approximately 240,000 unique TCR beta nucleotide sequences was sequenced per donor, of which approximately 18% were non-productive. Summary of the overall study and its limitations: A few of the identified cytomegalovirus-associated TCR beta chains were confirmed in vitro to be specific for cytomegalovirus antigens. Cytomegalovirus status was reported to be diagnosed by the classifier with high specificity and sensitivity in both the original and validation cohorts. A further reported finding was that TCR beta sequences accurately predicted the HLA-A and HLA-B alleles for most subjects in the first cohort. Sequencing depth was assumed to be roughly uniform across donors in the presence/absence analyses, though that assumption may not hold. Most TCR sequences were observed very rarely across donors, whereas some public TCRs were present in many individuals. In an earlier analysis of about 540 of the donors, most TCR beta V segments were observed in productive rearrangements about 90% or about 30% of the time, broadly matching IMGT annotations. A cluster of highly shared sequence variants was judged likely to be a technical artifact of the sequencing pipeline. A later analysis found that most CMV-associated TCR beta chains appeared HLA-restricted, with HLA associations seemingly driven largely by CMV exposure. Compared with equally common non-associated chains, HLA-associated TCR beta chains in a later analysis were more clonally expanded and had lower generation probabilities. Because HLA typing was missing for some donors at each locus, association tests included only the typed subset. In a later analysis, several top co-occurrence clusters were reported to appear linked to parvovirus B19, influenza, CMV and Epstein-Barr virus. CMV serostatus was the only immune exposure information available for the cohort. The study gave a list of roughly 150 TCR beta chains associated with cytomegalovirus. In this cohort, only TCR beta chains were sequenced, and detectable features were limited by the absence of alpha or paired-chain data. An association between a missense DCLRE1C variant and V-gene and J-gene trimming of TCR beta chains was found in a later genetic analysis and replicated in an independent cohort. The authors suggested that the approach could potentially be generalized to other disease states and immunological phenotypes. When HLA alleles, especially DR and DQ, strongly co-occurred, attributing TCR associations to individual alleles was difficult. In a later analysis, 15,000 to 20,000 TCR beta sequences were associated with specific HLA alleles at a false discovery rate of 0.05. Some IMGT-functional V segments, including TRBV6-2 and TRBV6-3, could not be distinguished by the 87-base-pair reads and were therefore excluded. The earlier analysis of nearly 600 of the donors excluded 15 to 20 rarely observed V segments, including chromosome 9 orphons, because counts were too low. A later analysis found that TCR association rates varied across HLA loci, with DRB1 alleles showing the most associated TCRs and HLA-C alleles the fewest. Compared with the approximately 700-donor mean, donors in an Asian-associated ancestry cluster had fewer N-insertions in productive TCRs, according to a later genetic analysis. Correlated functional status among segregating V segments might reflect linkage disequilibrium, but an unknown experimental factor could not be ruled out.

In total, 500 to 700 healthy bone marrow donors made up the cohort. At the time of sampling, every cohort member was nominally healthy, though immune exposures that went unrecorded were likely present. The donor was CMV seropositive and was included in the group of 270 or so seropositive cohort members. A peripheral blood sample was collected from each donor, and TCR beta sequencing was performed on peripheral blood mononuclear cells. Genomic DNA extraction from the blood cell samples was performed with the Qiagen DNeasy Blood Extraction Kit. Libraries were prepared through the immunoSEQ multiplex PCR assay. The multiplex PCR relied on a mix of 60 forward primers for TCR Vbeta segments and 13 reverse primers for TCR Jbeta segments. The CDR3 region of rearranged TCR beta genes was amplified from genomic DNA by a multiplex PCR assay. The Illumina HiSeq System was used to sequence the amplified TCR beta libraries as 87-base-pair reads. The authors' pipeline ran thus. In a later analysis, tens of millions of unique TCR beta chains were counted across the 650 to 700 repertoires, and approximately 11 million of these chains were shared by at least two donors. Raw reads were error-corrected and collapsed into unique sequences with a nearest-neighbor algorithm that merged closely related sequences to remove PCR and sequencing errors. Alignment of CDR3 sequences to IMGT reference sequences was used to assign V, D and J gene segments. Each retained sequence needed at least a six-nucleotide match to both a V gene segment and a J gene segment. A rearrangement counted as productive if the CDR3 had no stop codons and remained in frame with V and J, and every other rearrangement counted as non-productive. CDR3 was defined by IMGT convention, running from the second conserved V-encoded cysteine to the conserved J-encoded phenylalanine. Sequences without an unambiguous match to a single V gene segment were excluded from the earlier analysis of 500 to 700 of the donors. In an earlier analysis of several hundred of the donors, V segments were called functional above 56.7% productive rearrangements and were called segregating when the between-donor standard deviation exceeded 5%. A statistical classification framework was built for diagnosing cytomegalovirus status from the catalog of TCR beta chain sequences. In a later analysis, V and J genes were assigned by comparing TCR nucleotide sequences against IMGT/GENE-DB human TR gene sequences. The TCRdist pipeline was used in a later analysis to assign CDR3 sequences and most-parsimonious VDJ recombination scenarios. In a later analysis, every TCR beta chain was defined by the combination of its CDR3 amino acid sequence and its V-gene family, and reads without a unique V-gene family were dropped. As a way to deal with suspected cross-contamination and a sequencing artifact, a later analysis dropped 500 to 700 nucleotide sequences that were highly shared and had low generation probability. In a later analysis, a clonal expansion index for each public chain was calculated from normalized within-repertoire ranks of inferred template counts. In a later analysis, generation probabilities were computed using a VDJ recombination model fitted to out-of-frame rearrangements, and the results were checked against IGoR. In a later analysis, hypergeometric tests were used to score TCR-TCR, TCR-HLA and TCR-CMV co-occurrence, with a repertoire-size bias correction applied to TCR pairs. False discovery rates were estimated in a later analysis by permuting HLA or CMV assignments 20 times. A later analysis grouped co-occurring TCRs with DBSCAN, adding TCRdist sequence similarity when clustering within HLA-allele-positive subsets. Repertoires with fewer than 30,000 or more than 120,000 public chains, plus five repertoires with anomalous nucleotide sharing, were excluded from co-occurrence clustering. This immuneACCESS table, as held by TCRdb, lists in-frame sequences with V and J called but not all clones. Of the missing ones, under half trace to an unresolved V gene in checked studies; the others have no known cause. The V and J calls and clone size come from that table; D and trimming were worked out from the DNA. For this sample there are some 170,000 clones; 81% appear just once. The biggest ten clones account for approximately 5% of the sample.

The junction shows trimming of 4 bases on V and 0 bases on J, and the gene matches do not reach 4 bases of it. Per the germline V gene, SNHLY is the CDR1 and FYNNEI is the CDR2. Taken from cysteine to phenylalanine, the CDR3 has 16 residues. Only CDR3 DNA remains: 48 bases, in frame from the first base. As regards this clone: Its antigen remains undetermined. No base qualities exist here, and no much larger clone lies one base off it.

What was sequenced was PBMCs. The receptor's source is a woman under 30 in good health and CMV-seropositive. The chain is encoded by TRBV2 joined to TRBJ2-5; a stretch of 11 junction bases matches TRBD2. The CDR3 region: CASSVAGGPYQETQYF. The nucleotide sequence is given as TGTGCCAGCAGTGTAGCGGGGGGGCCGTACCAAGAGACCCAGTACTTC.